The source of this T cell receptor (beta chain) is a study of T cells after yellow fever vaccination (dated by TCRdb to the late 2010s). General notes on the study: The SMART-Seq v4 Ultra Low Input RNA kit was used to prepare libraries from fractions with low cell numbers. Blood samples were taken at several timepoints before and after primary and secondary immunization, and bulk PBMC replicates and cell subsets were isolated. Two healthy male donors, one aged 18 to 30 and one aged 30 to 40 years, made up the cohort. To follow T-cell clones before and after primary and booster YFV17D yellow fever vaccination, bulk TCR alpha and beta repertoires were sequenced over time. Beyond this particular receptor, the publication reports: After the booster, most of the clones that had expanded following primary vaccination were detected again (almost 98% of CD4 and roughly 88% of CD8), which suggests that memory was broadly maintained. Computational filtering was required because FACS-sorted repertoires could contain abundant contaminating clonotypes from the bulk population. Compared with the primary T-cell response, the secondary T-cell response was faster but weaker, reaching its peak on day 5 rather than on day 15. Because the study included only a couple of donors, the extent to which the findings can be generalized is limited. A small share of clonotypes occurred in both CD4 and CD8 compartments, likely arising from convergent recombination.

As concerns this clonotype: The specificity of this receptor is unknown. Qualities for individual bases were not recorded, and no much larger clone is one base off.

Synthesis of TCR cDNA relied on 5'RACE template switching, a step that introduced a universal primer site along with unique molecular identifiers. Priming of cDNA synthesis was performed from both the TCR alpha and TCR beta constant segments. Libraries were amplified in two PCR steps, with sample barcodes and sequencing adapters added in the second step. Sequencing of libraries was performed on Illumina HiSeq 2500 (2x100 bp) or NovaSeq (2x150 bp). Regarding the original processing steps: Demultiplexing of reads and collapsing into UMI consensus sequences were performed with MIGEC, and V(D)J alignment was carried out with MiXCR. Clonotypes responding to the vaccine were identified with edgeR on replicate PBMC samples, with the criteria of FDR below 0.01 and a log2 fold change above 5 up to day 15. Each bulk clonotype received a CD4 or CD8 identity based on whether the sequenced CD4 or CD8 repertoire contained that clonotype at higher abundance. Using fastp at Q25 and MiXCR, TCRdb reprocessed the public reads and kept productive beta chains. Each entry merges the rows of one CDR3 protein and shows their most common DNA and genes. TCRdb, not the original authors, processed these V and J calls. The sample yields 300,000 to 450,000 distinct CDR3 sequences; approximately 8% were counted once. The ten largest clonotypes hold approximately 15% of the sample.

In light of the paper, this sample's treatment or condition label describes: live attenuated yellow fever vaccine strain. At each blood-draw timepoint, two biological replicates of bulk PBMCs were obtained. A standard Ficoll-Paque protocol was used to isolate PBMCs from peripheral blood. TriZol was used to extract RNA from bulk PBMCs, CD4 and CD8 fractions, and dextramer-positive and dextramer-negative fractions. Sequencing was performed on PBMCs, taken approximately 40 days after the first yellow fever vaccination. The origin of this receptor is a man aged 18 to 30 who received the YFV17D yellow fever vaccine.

The sequenced DNA: TGTGCCAGCAGCTTGATTCAGGGGGCGAAATATTATGGCTACACCTTC. Its coded protein is CASSLIQGAKYYGYTF. The chain employs TRBV5-6 and TRBJ1-2; 8 bases in the middle match TRBD1. Trimming accounts for 1 base at V and 5 bases at J, while the number of junction bases matched to no gene is 10. From its cysteine to its phenylalanine, the CDR3 spans 16 amino acids. Kept here is only the CDR3 DNA, which spans 48 bases and is read in frame from base 1. CDR1 and CDR2, per the germline V gene, are SGHDT and YYEEEE.